This T cell receptor (beta chain) stems from a study of beta chain features in type 1 diabetes. The study, taken as a whole, reports: The influence of HLA type on TCRB rearrangement stayed undetermined. TCRB CDR3s were moderately but significantly shorter in Type 1 diabetes patients in all four CD4+ subsets.

As every portion of the isolated RNA was reverse transcribed, the sequencing read expressed TCRB transcripts. The data were produced by immunoSEQ multiplex PCR, yet TCRdb's version contains in-frame clones alone and is incomplete. Found here are 680,000 or so clones, 13% of them singletons; the top ten hold about 0.02%. The CDR3 runs 15 residues. Germline CDR1 and CDR2: KGHSH and LQKENI. Trimming took off 6 bases at V and 4 bases at J, with 19 bases between the two ends. A note on this clone: Antigen specificity is unknown.

Sequenced sample: naive CD4+ T cells from blood. The rearrangement joins TRBV18 to TRBJ2-7; either TRBD1 or TRBD2 may fit D (6 bases each). This receptor was identified in a man aged 18 to 30 with type 1 diabetes. The CDR3 sequence is CASSQVGHGSYEQYF. In DNA, the CDR3 is TGTGCCAGCTCTCAGGTGGGACACGGGAGTTACGAGCAGTACTTC.